Listed here are 7 T cell receptor beta chains from one sample, sequenced in a study of blood T cell repertoires in COVID-19. The repertoire was sequenced with immunoSEQ multiplex PCR; TCRdb's copy has only in-frame clones and lacks some. The sample lists about 68,000 clones, 80% to 90% seen once, with over 1.3% in the top ten. Sequences were obtained from peripheral blood. These receptors originate from a woman in her sixties with acute or convalescent COVID-19.

This chain uses TRBV12-3 or TRBV12-4 with TRBJ2-7; D is undetermined. The germline V and J ends were trimmed by 6 bases and 3 bases, with 6 bases remaining between them. CDR3 length: 11 amino acids. DNA for the CDR3: TGTGCCAGCAGCTACCTCTACGAGCAGTACTTC. Amino acids: CASSYLYEQYF.

This chain joins TRBV19 and TRBJ2-3; the match to TRBD2 covers 12 bases. Germline lookup yields CDR1 LNHDA and CDR2 SQIVND (reference sequence). J was trimmed by 5 bases and V by 5 bases; bases with no gene match: 8. The CDR3 spans 16 residues. The CDR3 spells CASSARLAGAGDTQYF. In DNA form, the CDR3 reads TGTGCCAGTAGTGCCCGACTAGCGGGGGCGGGAGATACGCAGTATTTT.

This chain uses TRBV5-1 with TRBJ1-4, with 12 bases aligning to TRBD1. This CDR3 comprises 17 residues. Germline loops: CDR1 SGHRS, CDR2 YFSETQ. The trim removed 4 bases at V and 0 bases at J, leaving 4 bases unmatched. The CDR3 DNA reads as TGCGCCAGCAGCGCGGGACAGGGGGCTTCAACTAATGAAAAACTGTTTTTT. This encodes CASSAGQGASTNEKLFF.

This CDR3 reads CASSPGRLNTEAFF. The CDR3 coding sequence is TGTGCCAGCAGCCCCGGCAGGTTGAACACTGAAGCTTTCTTT. This chain connects TRBV6-5 to TRBJ1-1, with no clear D. The V gene's germline CDR1 is MNHEY and CDR2 SVGAGI. This CDR3 comprises 14 residues. V shed 6 bases and J shed 0 bases, with 11 bases lying between them.

The chain joins TRBV5-4 to TRBJ1-4, with a tentative D call TRBD1 (6 bases). Germline loops: CDR1 SGHNT, CDR2 YYREEE (reference sequence). The CDR3 has 15 amino acids. Trimming shortened V by 0 bases and J by 7 bases, and 13 bases separated the two germline ends. CDR3 nucleotides: TGTGCCAGCAGCTTGGCGTCTCAGGGGCCTGAAAAACTGTTTTTT. Translating it yields CASSLASQGPEKLFF.

The rearrangement uses TRBV10-3 and TRBJ1-1; D is unresolved. This CDR3 spans 12 amino acids. The germline V gene has CDR1 ENHRY and CDR2 SYGVKD. Deletions cut 4 bases from V and 1 base from J, with 4 bases between. CDR3 in amino acids: CAISGQNTEAFF. The CDR3 DNA sequence: TGTGCCATCAGTGGACAGAACACTGAAGCTTTCTTT.

This chain links TRBV7-9 with TRBJ1-2, with D possibly TRBD1 on 6 matching bases. Trimming took off 5 bases at V and 2 bases at J, with 18 bases between the two ends. CDR1 and CDR2 (germline): SEHNR, FQNEAQ (reference sequence). CDR3 length: 16 residues. The CDR3 nucleotides read TGTGCCAGCAGCCCCCGCAAAGGGACATCAAACTATGGCTACACCTTC. This gives the protein CASSPRKGTSNYGYTF.